This TCR beta chain was captured by sequencing in a study of tumor and adjacent non-tumor tissue in lung cancer. This sample's RNA came from whole unsorted tissue. This non-tumor lung sample came from over 3 cm beyond the tumor edge. Worth noting for this clonotype: This may be a read error: a much more frequent sequence differs by one nucleotide. Since no conserved phenylalanine or tryptophan closes the CDR3, a read error is the likely cause.

This CDR3 has 14 residues. Trimming removed 4 bases from V and 10 bases from J; junction bases left unmatched: 9. Germline V gives CDR1 SGHDT, CDR2 YYEEEE. The library came from three nested PCR rounds adapted from ARM-PCR protocols. TCRdb called the multiplex PCR reads again in MiXCR, with one record for every CDR3 protein. The data contain some 100,000 distinct CDR3 sequences, 65% of them singletons. This chain connects TRBV5-6 to TRBJ1-1, with TRBD1 identical over 11 bases. Material: distant non-tumor lung tissue. The TCR originated in a man aged 25 to 40 with non-small cell lung cancer. The CDR3 protein is CASSGRDRGIGAFY. The DNA for the CDR3 is TGTGCCAGCAGCGGACGGGACAGGGGGATTGGAGCTTTCTAT.